The sequence of this T cell receptor beta chain was determined in a study of molecular identifiers for immune sequencing clone quantification. Findings of the study overall: Clonotypes surpassing 20 RNA copies contained over 98% of effector molecules, versus under 1% in naive cells. Detectable among 800,000 to 1,000,000 naive cells, according to reports, was Jurkat TCR RNA spiked in from one cell.

The CDR3 consists of 15 residues. CDR1 SGHVS and CDR2 FNYEAQ come from the germline V gene. Trimming took off 5 bases at V and 8 bases at J, with 19 bases between the two ends. Using its own MiXCR run on the PCR reads, TCRdb lists one record per CDR3 protein. The sample yields just under 650,000 distinct CDR3 sequences, about 20% seen once. Worth noting for this clonotype: Antigen specificity is unknown.

The rearrangement uses TRBV7-6 and TRBJ1-3; no clear D. This sequence was found in a human donor in good health. Some libraries in this study had Jurkat cell RNA spiked in. Sequencing was performed on naive CD8+ T cells from blood, with Jurkat cell RNA spiked in. Described subset: FACS-sorted CD8+CD4-CCR7+CD45RA+ naive T cells. The CDR3 coding sequence is TGTGCCAGCAGCCCGGGCTCCAGTGTCGGAGACACCATATATTTT. As protein: CASSPGSSVGDTIYF.